A selection of T cell receptor beta chains follows, all from one sample in a study of cytomegalovirus exposure and HLA in healthy donors. The data were produced by immunoSEQ multiplex PCR, yet TCRdb's version contains in-frame clones alone and is incomplete. There are roughly 75,000 clones in the sample; 85% occur only once, and around 2.9% lies in the top ten. Sequenced sample: PBMCs. These receptor sequences come from a man aged 30-40 years in good health and CMV-seronegative. CDR3s leave out the opening cysteine and the closing phenylalanine or tryptophan. Fields, in order: V gene, J gene, CDR3 protein.

>TRBV9|TRBJ2-1
ASSVNQGGSYNEQF
>TRBV6-5|TRBJ1-6
ASSYAKRGTISPLH
>TRBV21-1|TRBJ2-7
ASSKIYRCAGRGSYEQY
>TRBV7-9|TRBJ1-2
ASSSARTERGTDGYT
>TRBV2|TRBJ2-5
ASNDGQGKQETQY
>TRBV19|TRBJ2-7
ASSRQPDNYEQY
>TRBV27|TRBJ2-2
ASSFSRAGAGELF
>TRBV4-3|TRBJ1-4
ASSQDRVQGTNEKLF
>TRBV11-1|TRBJ1-1
ASSLVDWTEAF
>TRBV2|TRBJ2-3
ASSGQGGWDTQY
>TRBV18|TRBJ2-1
ASSSDSYSYNEQF
>TRBV11-3|TRBJ2-5
ASSFLSGTGQETQY
>TRBV5-6|TRBJ2-5
ASSTGLAGVETQY
>TRBV7-8|TRBJ2-3
ASSFGSGGGDTQY
>TRBV9|TRBJ2-1
ASSVFQGPRPYNEQF